Presented here are 4 T cell receptor beta chains from one specimen sequenced in a study of human T cells and chemical hapten exposure. The time point is: pre-sensitization, week 0. The treatment is: therapeutic diphenylcyclopropenone sensitization with weekly scalp DPC. Unfractionated whole blood served as the source for total RNA extraction. TCRdb reprocessed the RACE reads via MiXCR and lists one record per CDR3 protein. The sample has roughly 38,000 distinct CDR3 sequences; approximately 12% are singletons. Material: whole blood, obtained in connection with sensitization to the hapten diphenylcyclopropenone (DPC). These receptors came from a woman in her thirties or forties with alopecia areata. Some clones in this sample may be carry-over from other donors' samples.

The rearrangement uses TRBV28 and TRBJ1-3; D is ambiguous. This CDR3 region has 14 residues. Germline V lookup: CDR1 MDHEN, CDR2 SYDVKM. With 7 bases removed from V and 4 bases from J, the gap between germline ends came to 14 bases. The CDR3 sequence is CASISKETGNTIYF. CDR3 DNA sequence: TGTGCCAGCATATCGAAGGAGACGGGAAACACCATATATTTT.

This clonotype showed up many times. V and J are TRBV19 and TRBJ2-3; D unresolved. Trimming cost V 6 bases and J 6 bases, with 13 bases left between them. The V gene's germline CDR1 is LNHDA and CDR2 SQIVND (reference sequence). The CDR3 runs 13 residues. The CDR3 sequence: CASRVDSWDTQYF. DNA for the CDR3: TGTGCCAGTAGAGTGGATAGCTGGGATACGCAGTATTTT.

For this clonotype: A single base separates this from a much larger clone, so it may be a read error. The rearrangement uses TRBV4-1 and TRBJ2-7; TRBD1 matches at 9 bases. In germline, CDR1 is MGHRA, CDR2 YSYEKL. The CDR3 has 13 amino acids. The CDR3 is CVSSPDRGYEQYF. As DNA, the CDR3 is TGCGTCAGCAGCCCGGACAGGGGTTACGAGCAGTACTTC.

Regarding this clonotype: A much larger clone lies one base from this, so it may be a read error. V and J are TRBV4-3 and TRBJ2-2, with D unresolved. There are 15 residues in the CDR3. From germline, CDR1 is LGHNA and CDR2 YSLEER. CDR3 sequence: CANSQDNSNTGELFF. In nucleotides, the CDR3 is TGCGCCAACAGCCAAGATAACTCGAACACCGGGGAGCTGTTTTTT.